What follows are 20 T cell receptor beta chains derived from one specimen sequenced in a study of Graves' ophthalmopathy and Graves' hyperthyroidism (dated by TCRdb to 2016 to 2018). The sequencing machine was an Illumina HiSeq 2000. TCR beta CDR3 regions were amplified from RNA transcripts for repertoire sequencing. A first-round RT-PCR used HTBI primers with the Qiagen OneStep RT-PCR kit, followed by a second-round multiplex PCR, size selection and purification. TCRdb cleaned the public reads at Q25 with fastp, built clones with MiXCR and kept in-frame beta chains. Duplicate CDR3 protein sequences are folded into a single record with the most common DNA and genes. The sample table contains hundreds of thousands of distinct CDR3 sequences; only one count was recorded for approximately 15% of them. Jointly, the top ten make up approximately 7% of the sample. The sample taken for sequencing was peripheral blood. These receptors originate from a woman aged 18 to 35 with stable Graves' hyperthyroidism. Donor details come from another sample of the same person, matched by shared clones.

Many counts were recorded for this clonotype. Here the CDR3 reads CASTRQSSYEQYF. In DNA, the CDR3 is TGTGCCAGCACGAGGCAGAGCTCCTACGAGCAGTACTTC. This chain joins TRBV6-2 or TRBV6-3 and TRBJ2-7, with D hard to call. This CDR3 is 13 amino acids long. Germline V gene sequence: CDR1 MNHEY, CDR2 SVGEGT. V gave up 7 bases and J gave up 0 bases, with 10 bases separating them.

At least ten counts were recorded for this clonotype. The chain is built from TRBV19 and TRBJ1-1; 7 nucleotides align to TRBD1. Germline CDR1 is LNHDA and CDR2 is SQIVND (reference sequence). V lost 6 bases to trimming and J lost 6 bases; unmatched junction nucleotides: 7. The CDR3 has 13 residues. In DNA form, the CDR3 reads TGTGCCAGTAGATATACAGGGGTCTCTGAAGCTTTCTTT. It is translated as CASRYTGVSEAFF. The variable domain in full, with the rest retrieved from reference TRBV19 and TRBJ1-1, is DGGITQSPKYLFRKEGQNVTLSCEQNLNHDAMYWYRQDPGQGLRLIYYSQIVNDFQKGDIAEGYSVSREKKESFPLTVTSAQKNPTAFYLCASRYTGVSEAFFGQGTRLTVV.

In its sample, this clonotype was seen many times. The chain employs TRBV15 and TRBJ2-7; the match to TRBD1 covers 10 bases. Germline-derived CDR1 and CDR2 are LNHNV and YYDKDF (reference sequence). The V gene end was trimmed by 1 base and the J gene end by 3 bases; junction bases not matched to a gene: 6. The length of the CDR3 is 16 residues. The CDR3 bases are TGTGCCACCAGCAGAGTAAAAGGACAGGGGGACTACGAGCAGTACTTC. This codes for CATSRVKGQGDYEQYF. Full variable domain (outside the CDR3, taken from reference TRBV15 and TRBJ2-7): DAMVIQNPRYQVTQFGKPVTLSCSQTLNHNVMYWYQQKSSQAPKLLFHYYDKDFNNEADTPDNFQSRRPNTSFCFLDIRSPGLGDTAMYLCATSRVKGQGDYEQYFGPGTRLTVT.

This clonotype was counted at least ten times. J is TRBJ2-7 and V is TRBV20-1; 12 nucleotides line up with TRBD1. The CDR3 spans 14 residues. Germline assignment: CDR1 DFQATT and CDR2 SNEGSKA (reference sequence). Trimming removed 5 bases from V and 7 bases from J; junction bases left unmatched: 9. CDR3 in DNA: TGCAGTGCTCGCTCCGGGACAGGGGGCGTTGAGCAGTACTTC. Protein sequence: CSARSGTGGVEQYF.

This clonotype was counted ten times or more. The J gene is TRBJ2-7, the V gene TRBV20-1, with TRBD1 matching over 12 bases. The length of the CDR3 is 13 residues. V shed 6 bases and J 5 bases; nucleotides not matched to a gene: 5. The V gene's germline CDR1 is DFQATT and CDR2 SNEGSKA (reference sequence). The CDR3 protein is CSAGTGGDDEQYF. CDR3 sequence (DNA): TGCAGTGCGGGGACAGGGGGCGACGACGAGCAGTACTTC.

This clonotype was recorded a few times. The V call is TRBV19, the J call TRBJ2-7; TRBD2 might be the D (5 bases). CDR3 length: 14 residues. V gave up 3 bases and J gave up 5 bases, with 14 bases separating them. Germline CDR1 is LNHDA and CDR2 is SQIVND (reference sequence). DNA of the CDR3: TGTGCCAGTAGTATTCGAGTCGCCGGGGACGAGCAGTACTTC. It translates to CASSIRVAGDEQYF.

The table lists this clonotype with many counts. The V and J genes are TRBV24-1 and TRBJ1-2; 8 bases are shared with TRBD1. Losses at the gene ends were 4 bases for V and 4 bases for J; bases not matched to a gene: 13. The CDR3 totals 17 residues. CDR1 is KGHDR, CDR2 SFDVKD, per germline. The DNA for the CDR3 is TGTGCCACCAGTGACCGAACGACAGGGGCTCCCCTCTATGGCTACACCTTC. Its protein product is CATSDRTTGAPLYGYTF.

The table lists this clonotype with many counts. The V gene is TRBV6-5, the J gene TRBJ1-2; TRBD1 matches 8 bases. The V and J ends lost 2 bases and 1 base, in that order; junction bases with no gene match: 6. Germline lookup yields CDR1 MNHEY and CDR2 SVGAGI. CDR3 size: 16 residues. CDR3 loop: CASSYPRQGINYGYTF. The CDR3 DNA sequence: TGTGCCAGCAGTTACCCGAGACAGGGGATTAACTATGGCTACACCTTC.

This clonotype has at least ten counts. The DNA for the CDR3 is TGTGCCAGCAGCCGGTTGGACGAGCAGTACTTC. Amino acid sequence: CASSRLDEQYF. This rearrangement joins TRBV7-2 to TRBJ2-7; D remains ambiguous. The V and J ends lost 5 bases and 5 bases respectively, with 7 bases between them. The germline CDR1 and CDR2 sequences are SGHTA and FQGNSA. The CDR3 covers 11 residues. Drawing the rest from reference TRBV7-2 and TRBJ2-7, the complete variable domain is GAGVSQSPSNKVTEKGKDVELRCDPISGHTALYWYRQSLGQGLEFLIYFQGNSAPDKSGLPSDRFSAERTGGSVSTLTIQRTQQEDSAVYLCASSRLDEQYFGPGTRLTVT.

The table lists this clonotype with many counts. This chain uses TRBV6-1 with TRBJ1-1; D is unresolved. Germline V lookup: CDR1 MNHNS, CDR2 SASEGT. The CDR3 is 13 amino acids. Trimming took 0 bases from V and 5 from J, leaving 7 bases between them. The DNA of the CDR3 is TGTGCCAGCAGTGAAGCGCCCGGGACTGAAGCTTTCTTT. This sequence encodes CASSEAPGTEAFF.

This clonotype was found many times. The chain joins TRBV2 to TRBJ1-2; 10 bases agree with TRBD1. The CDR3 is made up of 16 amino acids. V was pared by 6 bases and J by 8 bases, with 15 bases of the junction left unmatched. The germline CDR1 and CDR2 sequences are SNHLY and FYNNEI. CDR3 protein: CASRPGQGISWRGYTF. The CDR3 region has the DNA TGTGCCAGCAGACCGGGACAGGGGATCTCGTGGCGCGGCTACACCTTC.

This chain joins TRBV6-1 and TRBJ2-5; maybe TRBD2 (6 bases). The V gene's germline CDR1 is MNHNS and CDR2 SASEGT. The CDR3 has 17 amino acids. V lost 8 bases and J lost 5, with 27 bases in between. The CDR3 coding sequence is TGTGCCAGCCGTGGGAGTAGCTTCGTCGTGGAGGGGGAGACCCAGTACTTC. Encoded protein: CASRGSSFVVEGETQYF.

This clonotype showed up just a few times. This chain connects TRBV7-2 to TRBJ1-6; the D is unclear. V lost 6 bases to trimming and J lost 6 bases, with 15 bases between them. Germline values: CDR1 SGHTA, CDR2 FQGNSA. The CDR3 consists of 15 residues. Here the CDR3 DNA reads TGTGCCAGCAGTTCCGGCCCTATCCTTAATTCACCCCTCCACTTT. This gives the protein CASSSGPILNSPLHF.

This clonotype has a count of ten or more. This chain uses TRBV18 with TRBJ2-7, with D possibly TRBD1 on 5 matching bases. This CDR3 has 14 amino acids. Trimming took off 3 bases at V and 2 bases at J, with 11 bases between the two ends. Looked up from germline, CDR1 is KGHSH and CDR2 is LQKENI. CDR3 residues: CASSPYRRTYEQYF. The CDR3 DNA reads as TGTGCCAGCTCACCTTACAGGAGAACCTACGAGCAGTACTTC.

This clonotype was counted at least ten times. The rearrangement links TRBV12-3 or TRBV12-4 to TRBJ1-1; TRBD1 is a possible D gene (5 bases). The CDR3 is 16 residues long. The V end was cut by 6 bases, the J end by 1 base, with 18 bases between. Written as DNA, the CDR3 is TGTGCCAGCAGAGAGGGCAGGGAGCATGGGAACACTGAAGCTTTCTTT. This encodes CASREGREHGNTEAFF.

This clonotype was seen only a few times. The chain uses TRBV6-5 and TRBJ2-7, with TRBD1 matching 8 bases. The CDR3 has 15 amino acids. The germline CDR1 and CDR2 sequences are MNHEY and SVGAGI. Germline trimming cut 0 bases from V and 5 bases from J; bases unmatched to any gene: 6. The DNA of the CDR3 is TGTGCCAGCAGTTACTCGAACAGGGGGGTAGACGAGCAGTACTTC. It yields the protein CASSYSNRGVDEQYF.

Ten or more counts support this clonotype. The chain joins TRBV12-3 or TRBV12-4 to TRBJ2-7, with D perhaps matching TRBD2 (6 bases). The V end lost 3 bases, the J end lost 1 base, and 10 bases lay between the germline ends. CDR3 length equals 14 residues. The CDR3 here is CASSFGGVSYEQYF. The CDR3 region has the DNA TGTGCCAGCAGTTTCGGAGGGGTGTCCTACGAGCAGTACTTC.

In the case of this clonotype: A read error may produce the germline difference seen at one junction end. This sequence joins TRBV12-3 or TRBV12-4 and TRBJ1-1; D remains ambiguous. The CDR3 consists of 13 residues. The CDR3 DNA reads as TGTGCCAGCAGCCAGATAGGGAACACTGATGCTTTCTTT. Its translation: CASSQIGNTDAFF.

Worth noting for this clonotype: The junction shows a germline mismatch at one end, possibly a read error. DNA of the CDR3: TGTGCCAGCAACTTAGCTCTCGCGGGCTTGAGCTATGGCTACACCTTC. Encoded protein: CASNLALAGLSYGYTF. J is TRBJ1-2 and V is TRBV11-2, with D hard to call. Germline CDR1 and CDR2: SGHAT and FQNNGV. This CDR3 region has 16 residues.

The CDR3 bases are TGTGCCAGCAGTACCGGACTAGCCCACTACGAGCAGTACTTC. It translates to CASSTGLAHYEQYF. V gene TRBV12-3 or TRBV12-4 combines with J gene TRBJ2-7, with TRBD2 matching over 8 bases. The CDR3 has 14 residues. The ends lost 5 bases at V and 3 bases at J; junction bases unmatched: 6.